A selection of T cell receptor beta chains follows, all from one sample in a study of T cell responses to AZD1222 COVID-19 vaccine. Produced via immunoSEQ multiplex PCR; TCRdb's table is partial and in-frame only. Among about 99,000 clones listed, approximately 90% were seen once. The material was peripheral blood, obtained on day 0 of AZD1222 vaccination. The receptors derive from an adult in good health. Each CDR3 is given with its conserved first and last residue. Each record gives: D gene, J gene, clone size, V gene, CDR3 DNA, CDR3 protein. A D gene is named only where the DNA matches it firmly. The listing skips clone size in some rows; elsewhere it reads once, few, many or a size class.

- | TRBJ2-2 | - | TRBV6-5 | TGTGCCAGCAGTTACTCTGAGAGGACCGGGGAGCTGTTTTTT | CASSYSERTGELFF
- | TRBJ2-7 | - | TRBV6-4 | TGTGCCAGCAGTGTTGAGGGGGGGGTCAGATACGAGCAGTACTTC | CASSVEGGVRYEQYF
- | TRBJ1-2 | - | TRBV6-2/TRBV6-3 | TGTGCCAGCAGTTATTCAGACAGAAACTATGGCTACACCTTC | CASSYSDRNYGYTF
- | TRBJ1-1 | - | TRBV2 | TGTGCCAGCAGTAAAGGAGGGGGACCGAACACTGAAGCTTTCTTT | CASSKGGGPNTEAFF
- | TRBJ1-1 | - | TRBV7-8 | TGTGCCAGCAGCTCGCAGGGTGCGAACACTGAAGCTTTCTTT | CASSSQGANTEAFF
- | TRBJ2-7 | - | TRBV19 | TGTGCCAGTAGTATCGCCCGAACGTCCCACGAGCAGTACTTC | CASSIARTSHEQYF
TRBD2 | TRBJ2-1 | - | TRBV6-5 | TGTGCCAGCAGGGCTAGCGGGGCCTACAATGAGCAGTTCTTC | CASRASGAYNEQFF
- | TRBJ2-1 | - | TRBV7-9 | TGTGCCAGCAGCCCCTCCCACAATGAGCAGTTCTTC | CASSPSHNEQFF
- | TRBJ1-4 | - | TRBV19 | TGTGCCAGTAGTATCTCGGCCGGGAATGAAAAACTGTTTTTT | CASSISAGNEKLFF
- | TRBJ2-7 | once | TRBV4-2 | TGTGCCAGCAGCCAAGACAGTCTCCGCGAGCAGTACTTC | CASSQDSLREQYF
- | TRBJ2-7 | - | TRBV29-1 | TGCAGCGTTTTGAGATCCCCCTACGAGCAGTACTTC | CSVLRSPYEQYF
- | TRBJ2-7 | few | TRBV5-8 | TGTGCCAGCAGCTTGGTCGGGGGGCCCTACGAGCAGTACTTC | CASSLVGGPYEQYF
- | TRBJ2-2 | - | TRBV6-5 | TGTGCCAGCAGCCTGACACACGGAGGTACCGGGGAGCTGTTTTTT | CASSLTHGGTGELFF
TRBD1 | TRBJ1-2 | many | TRBV6-5 | TGTGCCAGCACTACGGGACAGGGGTATGGCTACACCTTC | CASTTGQGYGYTF
TRBD1 | TRBJ2-5 | - | TRBV9 | TGTGCCAGCAGCGTAGAGACAGGGCTTGGGGAGACCCAGTACTTC | CASSVETGLGETQYF
- | TRBJ2-7 | once | TRBV27 | TGTGCCAGCAGTTTGAGTTGGACGGTGAGCTCCTACGAGCAGTACTTC | CASSLSWTVSSYEQYF
- | TRBJ2-3 | - | TRBV5-1 | TGCGCCAGCAGCCTCATGGGGGGCCGGGAAGTTGGGGATACGCAGTATTTT | CASSLMGGREVGDTQYF
TRBD1 | TRBJ1-4 | - | TRBV2 | TGTGCCAGCGGGAACGGACAGGTCTCAACTAATGAAAAACTGTTTTTT | CASGNGQVSTNEKLFF
TRBD1 | TRBJ2-7 | - | TRBV6-2/TRBV6-3 | TGTGCCAGCAGTTACGGCTTGGGGGGACAGGCGCTTACCTACGAGCAGTACTTC | CASSYGLGGQALTYEQYF
- | TRBJ1-1 | - | TRBV29-1 | TGCAGCGTTCACACAGGAGCTACGAACACTGAAGCTTTCTTT | CSVHTGATNTEAFF
TRBD1 | TRBJ1-2 | - | TRBV9 | TGTGCCAGCAGCGTACCGAAGAGGGACAGGGGGTACTATGGCTACACCTTC | CASSVPKRDRGYYGYTF
- | TRBJ2-1 | - | TRBV9 | TGTGCCAGCAGCGCAATAGGGCCCGAGCAGTTCTTC | CASSAIGPEQFF
TRBD1 | TRBJ1-5 | - | TRBV12-3/TRBV12-4 | TGTGCCAGCGGACAGGGTAGTAGTCAGCCCCAGCATTTT | CASGQGSSQPQHF
TRBD2 | TRBJ2-3 | - | TRBV11-2 | TGTGCCAGCAGCTTAGGCGCAGGACTAGTGGGGGGACCCCCAGATACGCAGTATTTT | CASSLGAGLVGGPPDTQYF
- | TRBJ2-5 | - | TRBV9 | TGTGCCAGCAGTGTGCGGTGGGGCCAAGAGACCCAGTACTTC | CASSVRWGQETQYF
TRBD2 | TRBJ2-7 | - | TRBV5-1 | TGCGCCAGCAGCTTTACGGGACCAACGTTGGGGGGGTTCTCCTACGAGCAGTACTTC | CASSFTGPTLGGFSYEQYF
TRBD1 | TRBJ2-3 | - | TRBV5-4 | TGTGCCAGCAGCCCTGGACAGGGCCGCACAGATACGCAGTATTTT | CASSPGQGRTDTQYF
TRBD1 | TRBJ2-6 | once | TRBV6-1 | TGTGCCAGCAGTGAAGTCAGCGGACAGGGGCTAGTGGGGGGGCCGTCATCCGGGGCCAACGTCCTGACTTTC | CASSEVSGQGLVGGPSSGANVLTF
- | TRBJ1-5 | - | TRBV6-1 | TGTGCCAGCAGTCCAGGGAATCAGCCCCAGCATTTT | CASSPGNQPQHF
- | TRBJ1-1 | - | TRBV11-2 | TGTGCCAGCAGCTTAGTTCGGGGCACTGAAGCTTTCTTT | CASSLVRGTEAFF
TRBD1 | TRBJ2-2 | - | TRBV24-1 | TGTGCCACCAGTGACGTTAGACAGGGGGGGAACGGGGAGCTGTTTTTT | CATSDVRQGGNGELFF
- | TRBJ2-6 | - | TRBV9 | TGTGCCAGCAGCGCCTTCTCTGGGGCCAACGTCCTGACTTTC | CASSAFSGANVLTF
- | TRBJ1-3 | - | TRBV9 | TGTGCCAGCAGCCCCCGCGGGATCTCTGGAAACACCATATATTTT | CASSPRGISGNTIYF
- | TRBJ1-2 | - | TRBV12-3/TRBV12-4 | TGTGCCAGCAGTCCCTCAAGTGCTCCTGGCTACACCTTC | CASSPSSAPGYTF
- | TRBJ1-3 | - | TRBV5-4 | TGTGCCAGCAGTGATAGGGGACTGAACTCTGGAAACACCATATATTTT | CASSDRGLNSGNTIYF
- | TRBJ1-2 | - | TRBV19 | TGTGCCAGTATGGGGGGATGGGGCTATGGCTACACCTTC | CASMGGWGYGYTF
- | TRBJ1-2 | - | TRBV4-1 | TGCGCCAGCAGCCAAGTACAGGGAGACTATGGCTACACCTTC | CASSQVQGDYGYTF
- | TRBJ2-2 | - | TRBV19 | TGTGCCAGTAGTATTGCAGGGCTGGGAACCGGGGAGCTGTTTTTT | CASSIAGLGTGELFF
TRBD2 | TRBJ2-1 | - | TRBV4-1 | TGCGCCAGCAGCCTGCGACTAGCGGGGGGGCGCGAGCAGTTCTTC | CASSLRLAGGREQFF
TRBD2 | TRBJ2-3 | - | TRBV2 | TGTGCCAGCAAGGCGGGACTACTAGCAGATACGCAGTATTTT | CASKAGLLADTQYF
- | TRBJ1-4 | - | TRBV5-1 | TGCGCCAGCAGCGGGTCAGGGGCACTTAATGAAAAACTGTTTTTT | CASSGSGALNEKLFF
- | TRBJ1-3 | - | TRBV29-1 | TGCAGCGGTACTGGGGGGCTCGGAAACACCATATATTTT | CSGTGGLGNTIYF
- | TRBJ2-3 | once | TRBV5-1 | TGCGCCAGCAGCTCGGGTGGGGGCACAGATACGCAGTATTTT | CASSSGGGTDTQYF
- | TRBJ1-2 | - | TRBV7-9 | TGTGCCAGCAGCTTAGACGGCAGGGTGGGATATGGCTACACCTTC | CASSLDGRVGYGYTF
- | TRBJ2-7 | - | TRBV29-1 | TGCAGCGTTGAAATAGGACGGGACTACGAGCAGTACTTC | CSVEIGRDYEQYF
- | TRBJ1-1 | - | TRBV7-9 | TGTGCCAGCAGCTTAGCACAGGGAGTATACACTGAAGCTTTCTTT | CASSLAQGVYTEAFF
- | TRBJ2-4 | - | TRBV5-8 | TGTGCCAGCAGCTTGGGAGGGGTGGCCAAAAACATTCAGTACTTC | CASSLGGVAKNIQYF
- | TRBJ1-5 | - | TRBV29-1 | TGCAGCGTTTTGCTGTCGGGGAGCAATCAGCCCCAGCATTTT | CSVLLSGSNQPQHF
- | TRBJ2-7 | - | TRBV7-2 | TGTGCCAGCAGCTTAGGGCCAGGGATCTACGAGCAGTACTTC | CASSLGPGIYEQYF
- | TRBJ1-1 | - | TRBV7-3 | TGTGCCAGCAGCTTTAGACAGAGTATAAACACTGAAGCTTTCTTT | CASSFRQSINTEAFF
- | TRBJ1-1 | - | TRBV14 | TGTGCCAGCAGCCCGTTCCAGGGTTTAGTCCCTGAAGCTTTCTTT | CASSPFQGLVPEAFF
- | TRBJ1-3 | - | TRBV5-1 | TGCGCCAGCAGCTTGGGGACAGTTGGAAACACCATATATTTT | CASSLGTVGNTIYF